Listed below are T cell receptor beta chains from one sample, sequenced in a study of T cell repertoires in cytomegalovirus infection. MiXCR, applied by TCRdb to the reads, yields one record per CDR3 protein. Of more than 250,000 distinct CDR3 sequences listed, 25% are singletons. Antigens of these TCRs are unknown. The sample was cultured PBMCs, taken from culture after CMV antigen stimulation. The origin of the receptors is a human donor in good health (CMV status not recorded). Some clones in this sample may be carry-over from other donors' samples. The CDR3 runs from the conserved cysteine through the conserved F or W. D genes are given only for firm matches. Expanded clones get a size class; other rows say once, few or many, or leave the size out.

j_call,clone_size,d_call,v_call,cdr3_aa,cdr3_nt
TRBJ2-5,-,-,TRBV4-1,CASSLGTARETQYF,TGCGCCAGCAGCCTCGGGACGGCTCGGGAGACCCAGTACTTC
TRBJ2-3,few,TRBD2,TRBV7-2,CASSTQAGTTDTQYF,TGTGCCAGCAGCACTCAAGCGGGAACTACAGATACGCAGTATTTT
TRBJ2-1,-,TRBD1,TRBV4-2,CASSQDHRGEQFF,TGTGCCAGCAGCCAAGACCACAGGGGGGAGCAGTTCTTC
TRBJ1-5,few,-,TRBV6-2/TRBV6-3,CASSYSSNFRNQPQHF,TGTGCCAGCAGTTACTCGAGTAATTTCCGCAATCAGCCCCAGCATTTT
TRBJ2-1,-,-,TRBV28,CASSPGGRGYNEQFF,TGTGCCAGCAGTCCCGGGGGAAGAGGATACAATGAGCAGTTCTTC
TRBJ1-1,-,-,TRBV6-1,CLFSRVGTTEAFF,TGTCTATTCTCCAGGGTGGGGACCACTGAAGCTTTCTTT
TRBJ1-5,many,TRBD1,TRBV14,CASSQADRAGQPQHF,TGTGCCAGCAGCCAAGCCGACAGGGCAGGTCAGCCCCAGCATTTT
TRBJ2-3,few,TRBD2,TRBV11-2,CASGLAGWDTQYF,TGTGCCAGCGGACTAGCGGGATGGGATACGCAGTATTTT
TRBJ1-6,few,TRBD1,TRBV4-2,CASSQGAPTGSSPLHF,TGTGCCAGCAGCCAAGGCGCCCCGACAGGGAGTTCACCCCTCCACTTT
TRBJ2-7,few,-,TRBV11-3,CASSLGQEYEQYF,TGTGCCAGCAGCTTAGGACAGGAATACGAGCAGTACTTC